One and the same sample provided the 20 T cell receptor beta chains below, sequenced in a study of blood T cell repertoires in COVID-19. TCRdb keeps only in-frame clones here, not all; method: immunoSEQ multiplex PCR. The repertoire has about 200,000 clones, around 87% of them found once; the top ten carry approximately 3%. The sample was peripheral blood. The source is a man aged 55 to 70 with acute or convalescent COVID-19.

CDR3 DNA sequence: TGTGCCAGCAGCGCCCATATTAGCGGGTGGGGGCCAGATACGCAGTATTTT. This codes for CASSAHISGWGPDTQYF. The chain recombines TRBV9 with TRBJ2-3, with D possibly being TRBD2 (7 bases). V was cut by 3 bases and J by 4 bases, with 21 bases left in between. The germline V gene has CDR1 SGDLS and CDR2 YYNGEE. This CDR3 is 17 amino acids long.

The chain has TRBV10-3 and TRBJ2-7, with TRBD1 identical over 11 bases. The CDR3 has 15 amino acids. V was pared by 3 bases and J by 2 bases, with 3 bases of the junction left unmatched. From germline, CDR1 is ENHRY and CDR2 SYGVKD. For the CDR3, the DNA is TGTGCCATCAGTGACTTGGGACAGGGGGCCTACGAGCAGTACTTC. Its translation is CAISDLGQGAYEQYF.

This clone was seen only a few times. The chain is built from TRBV6-6 and TRBJ2-2; 15 bases map to TRBD2. Germline V CDR1 and CDR2: MNHNY, SVGAGI (reference sequence). Losses at the gene ends were 5 bases for V and 4 bases for J; bases not matched to a gene: 8. The CDR3 runs 18 residues. CDR3 sequence (DNA): TGTGCCAGCAGTCCATGGACTAGCGGGGGGGCCGGCACCGGGGAGCTGTTTTTT. It is translated as CASSPWTSGGAGTGELFF.

The chain combines TRBV11-3 with TRBJ2-3, with a tentative D call TRBD2 (5 bases). This CDR3 is 13 amino acids long. Germline CDR1 reads SGHNT; CDR2 reads YENEEA. Trimming shortened V by 1 base and J by 9 bases, and 11 bases separated the two germline ends. This chain's CDR3 is CASSLVRGRTQYF. The DNA of the CDR3 is TGTGCCAGCAGCTTAGTCCGGGGTCGAACGCAGTATTTT.

The chain uses TRBV7-3 and TRBJ2-1, with a possible D match to TRBD2 (7 bases). This CDR3 comprises 16 residues. Trimming left V 5 bases short and J 3 bases short, with 17 bases between. Germline CDR1 and CDR2: SGHTA and FQGTGA. CDR3 sequence (DNA): TGTGCCAGCAGCGCATTAGGGGGGGCAAACTACAATGAGCAGTTCTTC. Its protein is CASSALGGANYNEQFF. The whole variable domain, filled in from reference TRBV7-3 and TRBJ2-1, reads GAGVSQTPSNKVTEKGKYVELRCDPISGHTALYWYRQSLGQGPEFLIYFQGTGAADDSGLPNDRFFAVRPEGSVSTLKIQRTERGDSAVYLCASSALGGANYNEQFFGPGTRLTVL.

The V gene is TRBV5-1, the J gene TRBJ1-1; unclear D gene. The germline gives CDR1 SGHRS, CDR2 YFSETQ. Trimming removed 3 bases from V and 1 base from J, with 10 bases in between. This CDR3 comprises 14 residues. The CDR3 DNA reads as TGCGCCAGCAGCTATGACATTGAGAACACTGAAGCTTTCTTT. Translating it yields CASSYDIENTEAFF.

The chain recombines TRBV5-1 with TRBJ2-2; 8 nucleotides agree with TRBD1. CDR3 length equals 15 residues. From germline, CDR1 is SGHRS and CDR2 YFSETQ. With 0 bases clipped from V and 7 bases from J, the junction kept 5 bases outside the gene matches. CDR3 protein: CASSLAGQGVGELFF. In DNA form, the CDR3 reads TGCGCCAGCAGCTTGGCAGGACAGGGCGTCGGGGAGCTGTTTTTT.

V and J are TRBV9 and TRBJ2-7; D perhaps matches TRBD1 (7 bases). The CDR3 spans 14 residues. CDR1 is SGDLS and CDR2 is YYNGEE in the germline V gene. Trimming stripped 0 bases from V and 6 bases from J, with 13 bases between. The CDR3 nucleotides read TGTGCCAGCAGCGTAGCTTGGCAGGGGGGCGAGCAGTACTTC. It encodes CASSVAWQGGEQYF.

This chain joins TRBV6-4 and TRBJ2-3; 9 bases are shared with TRBD1. After removal of 1 base from V and 4 bases from J, the junction contained 6 bases not matched to a gene. The CDR3 loop spans 16 amino acids. Germline values: CDR1 MRHNA, CDR2 SNTAGT. The CDR3: CASSDWGTGRPDTQYF. In nucleotides, the CDR3 is TGTGCCAGCAGTGACTGGGGGACAGGGCGCCCAGATACGCAGTATTTT.

This chain uses TRBV6-7 with TRBJ1-4, with D maybe TRBD1 (6 bases). TRBV6-7 is identified as an open reading frame with a role that is uncertain. V shed 0 bases and J shed 0 bases, with 11 bases lying between them. The CDR3 covers 17 residues. CDR3 residues: CASSYSGAYATNEKLFF. CDR3 nucleotides: TGTGCCAGCAGTTACTCGGGGGCCTATGCAACTAATGAAAAACTGTTTTTT.

This clone showed up just once. V gene TRBV27 combines with J gene TRBJ1-1, with TRBD1 matching 7 bases. The CDR3 is made up of 13 amino acids. CDR1 is MNHEY and CDR2 is SMNVEV in the germline V gene (reference sequence). Trimming took 6 bases from V and 10 from J; bases not matched to a gene: 11. The CDR3 loop is CASSLDRTLAAFF. CDR3 nucleotide sequence: TGTGCCAGCAGCCTGGACAGGACCTTGGCAGCTTTCTTT.

The chain joins TRBV5-5 to TRBJ2-7; possibly TRBD1 for D (5 bases). Germline V gene sequence: CDR1 SGHKS, CDR2 YYEKEE (reference sequence). Trimming removed 0 bases at V and 3 bases at J, with 10 bases between. This CDR3 is built from 14 residues. Written as DNA, the CDR3 is TGTGCCAGCAGCTTGGTGGGCAGGGACTACGAGCAGTACTTC. Protein sequence: CASSLVGRDYEQYF.

The chain is built from TRBV28 and TRBJ2-7; no reliable D call. Looked up from germline, CDR1 is MDHEN and CDR2 is SYDVKM. The CDR3 has 14 residues. Trimming took 5 bases from V and 6 from J, leaving 17 bases between them. The CDR3 DNA follows: TGTGCCAGCAGTCTAAACAGCCCAGGCATCGAGCAGTACTTC. Translated: CASSLNSPGIEQYF.

The chain joins TRBV18 to TRBJ1-4; 8 nucleotides agree with TRBD1. CDR1 is KGHSH and CDR2 is LQKENI in the germline V gene. J was trimmed by 4 bases and V by 5 bases; bases with no gene match: 6. The CDR3 runs 15 residues. CDR3 amino acids: CASSSGQGYNEKLFF. The DNA of the CDR3 is TGTGCCAGCTCATCCGGACAGGGTTATAATGAAAAACTGTTTTTT. Complete variable domain (other parts from reference TRBV18 and TRBJ1-4): NAGVMQNPRHLVRRRGQEARLRCSPMKGHSHVYWYRQLPEEGLKFMVYLQKENIIDESGMPKERFSAEFPKEGPSILRIQQVVRGDSAAYFCASSSGQGYNEKLFFGSGTQLSVL.

CDR3 nucleotides: TGTGCCAGCAGCTTAGCGCACAGCTATGGCTACACCTTC. The encoded protein is CASSLAHSYGYTF. The chain is built from TRBV7-9 and TRBJ1-2; D gene uncertain. Trimming took off 0 bases at V and 4 bases at J, with 6 bases between the two ends. Germline CDR1 and CDR2: SEHNR and FQNEAQ (reference sequence). The CDR3 is 13 amino acids.

The rearrangement uses TRBV11-2 and TRBJ1-1; D might be TRBD1 (5 bases). Trimming stripped 5 bases from V and 0 bases from J, with 10 bases between. CDR3 length: 14 amino acids. Germline values: CDR1 SGHAT, CDR2 FQNNGV. CDR3 loop: CASSPDRVNTEAFF. In DNA, the CDR3 is TGTGCCAGCAGCCCCGACAGAGTGAACACTGAAGCTTTCTTT. The full variable domain, rest sourced from reference TRBV11-2 and TRBJ1-1, is EAGVAQSPRYKIIEKRQSVAFWCNPISGHATLYWYQQILGQGPKLLIQFQNNGVVDDSQLPKDRFSAERLKGVDSTLKIQPAKLEDSAVYLCASSPDRVNTEAFFGQGTRLTVV.

The CDR3 DNA reads TGTGCCAGCAGCTTAGCCCAGGGGGAGCAGTACTTC. Its translation: CASSLAQGEQYF. The chain is built from TRBV11-1 and TRBJ2-7; TRBD1 might be the D (6 bases). The CDR3 loop spans 12 amino acids. The ends were cut back, 0 bases at V and 7 bases at J, with 7 bases in the middle. CDR1 is SGHAT and CDR2 is FQDESV in the germline V gene (reference sequence).

In the case of this clone: At the DNA level, this CDR3 is encoded by other sequences in the same sample as well. The chain uses TRBV29-1 and TRBJ1-2; D may be TRBD1 (6 bases). Germline loops: CDR1 SQVTM, CDR2 ANQGSEA. The CDR3 loop spans 14 amino acids. V dropped 4 bases and J dropped 4 bases, with 16 bases sitting between them. The DNA for the CDR3 is TGCAGCGTTGGGGGGGGGCCCGCGGGCTATGGCTACACCTTC. Protein sequence: CSVGGGPAGYGYTF.

The chain links TRBV3-1 (or the pseudogene TRBV3-2) to TRBJ2-4; D may be TRBD2 (6 bases). V was pared by 7 bases and J by 0 bases, with 13 bases between. The CDR3 covers 15 residues. The V gene's germline CDR1 is LGHDT and CDR2 YNNKEL (reference sequence). CDR3 DNA sequence: TGTGCCAGCACTAGGGGAGGCCTAGCCAAAAACATTCAGTACTTC. Its translation is CASTRGGLAKNIQYF.

By share, this clone ranks as medium-sized. The rearrangement links TRBV6-1 to TRBJ1-4; possible D gene TRBD1, 6 bases. CDR3 length: 15 residues. Germline CDR1 is MNHNS and CDR2 is SASEGT. The V end lost 0 bases, the J end lost 7 bases, and 12 bases lay between the germline ends. As DNA, the CDR3 is TGTGCCAGCAGTGAAGCGCAGGGGACGAGTGAAAAACTGTTTTTT. Translating it yields CASSEAQGTSEKLFF.